The next 24 T cell receptor beta chains were all read from a single sample in a study of control samples from healthy donors and cancer patients. Assay: immunoSEQ multiplex PCR; the TCRdb copy retains only in-frame clones and omits some. The sample holds 150,000 to 200,000 clones, approximately 94% seen once. The sample consisted of blood. The receptors derive from a woman between 35 and 50 years old in good health.

CDR3 region: CASALDNTEAFF. The CDR3 nucleotides are TGTGCTAGTGCCCTAGACAACACTGAAGCTTTCTTT. The chain links TRBV12-5 to TRBJ1-1, with D uncertain. The CDR3 covers 12 residues. Germline values: CDR1 LGHNT, CDR2 FRNRAP. V was trimmed by 7 bases and J by 2 bases, leaving 8 bases between them.

V usage is TRBV6-2 or TRBV6-3 and J usage is TRBJ1-5, with TRBD1 matching 7 bases. The CDR3 has 16 amino acids. The V segment lost 6 bases and the J segment 0 bases; nucleotides outside the gene matches: 8. Germline CDR1 MNHEY, CDR2 SVGEGT. DNA for the CDR3: TGTGCCAGCAGCCCGGACAGGCTTGATAGCAATCAGCCCCAGCATTTT. This sequence encodes CASSPDRLDSNQPQHF.

The chain has TRBV5-5 and TRBJ1-2; weak D call: TRBD1 (6 bases). V lost 0 bases and J 4 bases, leaving 13 bases between the germline ends. This CDR3 region has 15 residues. Germline V CDR1 and CDR2: SGHKS, YYEKEE (reference sequence). CDR3 nucleotide sequence: TGTGCCAGCAGCTTGGCCGGGGGGCAGGGCTATGGCTACACCTTC. Translation: CASSLAGGQGYGYTF.

The CDR3 DNA sequence: TGTGCCAGTAGTATGGGGACTGCAGCGGGGTACGAGCAGTACTTC. Its translation: CASSMGTAAGYEQYF. The chain recombines TRBV19 with TRBJ2-7, with 7 bases lining up with TRBD2. There are 15 residues in the CDR3. V lost 3 bases to trimming and J lost 4 bases; unmatched junction nucleotides: 9. Per germline, CDR1 LNHDA and CDR2 SQIVND (reference sequence). Full variable domain (outside the CDR3, taken from reference TRBV19 and TRBJ2-7): DGGITQSPKYLFRKEGQNVTLSCEQNLNHDAMYWYRQDPGQGLRLIYYSQIVNDFQKGDIAEGYSVSREKKESFPLTVTSAQKNPTAFYLCASSMGTAAGYEQYFGPGTRLTVT.

The rearrangement uses TRBV9 and TRBJ2-3, with D uncertain. V shed 0 bases and J shed 0 bases, with 8 bases lying between them. Germline CDR1 reads SGDLS; CDR2 reads YYNGEE. The CDR3 extends over 15 amino acids. This chain's CDR3 is CASSVGRGSTDTQYF. The CDR3 nucleotides read TGTGCCAGCAGCGTAGGGAGAGGAAGCACAGATACGCAGTATTTT.

The genes are TRBV7-2 and TRBJ1-5, with 7 bases matching TRBD1. CDR3 size: 14 residues. Germline assignment: CDR1 SGHTA and CDR2 FQGNSA. Trimming cost V 3 bases and J 6 bases; bases outside gene matches: 5. CDR3 DNA sequence: TGTGCCAGCAGCTTCCTAGGGGGCCTTCAGCCCCAGCATTTT. Encoded protein: CASSFLGGLQPQHF.

The rearrangement links TRBV10-3 to TRBJ2-7; D is uncertain. Germline assignment: CDR1 ENHRY and CDR2 SYGVKD. The CDR3 extends over 12 amino acids. V lost 3 bases and J 3 bases, leaving 6 bases between the germline ends. The CDR3 protein is CAISDVNYEQYF. In nucleotides, the CDR3 is TGTGCCATCAGTGACGTGAACTACGAGCAGTACTTC.

This chain links TRBV5-6 with TRBJ2-1; possible D gene TRBD1, 6 bases. Germline loops: CDR1 SGHDT, CDR2 YYEEEE. V was pared by 1 base and J by 7 bases, with 12 bases between. This CDR3 spans 14 amino acids. The CDR3 sequence is CASSLPERGNEQFF. In nucleotides, the CDR3 is TGTGCCAGCAGCTTGCCGGAAAGGGGGAATGAGCAGTTCTTC.

This rearrangement joins TRBV5-1 to TRBJ2-7; 9 bases fit TRBD1. CDR1 is SGHRS and CDR2 is YFSETQ in the germline V gene. Trimming cost V 7 bases and J 1 base; bases outside gene matches: 6. The CDR3 has 14 residues. CDR3 bases: TGCGCCAGCGGCCGACAGGGGGATTCCTACGAGCAGTACTTC. Translated, it gives CASGRQGDSYEQYF.

The V call is TRBV7-2, the J call TRBJ1-1; D gene unclear. V was pared by 1 base and J by 4 bases, with 10 bases between. This CDR3 has 14 residues. CDR1 is SGHTA, CDR2 FQGNSA, per germline. DNA for the CDR3: TGTGCCAGCAGCTTAGGGGCCCTGAGCACTGAAGCTTTCTTT. This translates into CASSLGALSTEAFF.

The chain uses TRBV7-2 and TRBJ1-1, with D uncertain. The CDR3 extends over 13 amino acids. The V gene lost 5 bases and the J gene lost 7 bases, with 14 bases spanning the gap. Germline CDR1 SGHTA, CDR2 FQGNSA. The CDR3: CASSRLVRSEAFF. Written as DNA, the CDR3 is TGTGCCAGCAGCCGGTTAGTGAGAAGTGAAGCTTTCTTT.

In DNA form, the CDR3 reads TGTGCCTGGACTCTAGGAGGGGGTAATTCACCCCTCCACTTT. It translates to CAWTLGGGNSPLHF. This sequence joins TRBV30 and TRBJ1-6, with TRBD1 as a possible D gene (6 bases). The CDR3 length is 14 residues. Germline loops: CDR1 GTSNPN, CDR2 SVGIG (reference sequence). V was trimmed by 4 bases and J by 6 bases, leaving 13 bases between them.

This chain connects TRBV14 to TRBJ1-6; D is unclear. V was clipped by 0 bases and J by 9 bases, with 12 bases between them. CDR1 SGHDN and CDR2 FVKESK come from the germline V gene. The CDR3 is 15 residues long. The CDR3: CASSQEKYPGSPLHF. The CDR3 region has the DNA TGTGCCAGCAGCCAAGAGAAGTACCCTGGTTCACCCCTCCACTTT.

In this sample, this clone turned up a few times. This chain links TRBV7-3 with TRBJ2-7, with unresolved D. Trimming stripped 0 bases from V and 3 bases from J, with 9 bases between. The CDR3 extends over 14 amino acids. Per germline, CDR1 SGHTA and CDR2 FQGTGA. The CDR3 nucleotides are TGTGCCAGCAGCTTAACTTGTGGGATCTACGAGCAGTACTTC. Translation gives CASSLTCGIYEQYF.

The V gene is TRBV7-9, the J gene TRBJ1-4; D is possibly TRBD1 (5 bases). The CDR3 contains 16 residues. Germline V CDR1 and CDR2: SEHNR, FQNEAQ (reference sequence). Deletions cut 3 bases from V and 0 bases from J, with 11 bases between. The CDR3 nucleotides are TGTGCCAGCAGCTTGGGGGGAGACTCAACTAATGAAAAACTGTTTTTT. It yields the protein CASSLGGDSTNEKLFF.

The chain is built from TRBV25-1 and TRBJ1-2; the match to TRBD1 covers 7 bases. V was clipped by 6 bases and J by 0 bases; unmatched bases: 1. In germline, CDR1 is MGHDK, CDR2 SYGVNS. The CDR3 is 13 residues long. For the CDR3, the DNA is TGTGCCAGCAGCACAGGGGCTAACTATGGCTACACCTTC. The encoded protein is CASSTGANYGYTF.

V is TRBV6-6 and J is TRBJ1-1, with D uncertain. CDR3 length: 13 residues. V lost 2 bases to trimming and J lost 2 bases, with 6 bases between them. From germline, CDR1 is MNHNY and CDR2 SVGAGI (reference sequence). CDR3 residues: CASSYPGNTEAFF. As DNA, the CDR3 is TGTGCCAGCAGTTACCCGGGTAACACTGAAGCTTTCTTT.

The V gene is TRBV19, the J gene TRBJ1-2; TRBD1 agrees at 9 bases. This CDR3 contains 13 residues. Looked up from germline, CDR1 is LNHDA and CDR2 is SQIVND (reference sequence). V lost 4 bases and J lost 10; bases outside the gene matches: 7. The CDR3 DNA reads as TGTGCCAGTAGTAGCCGGGACAGGGCAAACTACACCTTC. This gives the protein CASSSRDRANYTF.

The chain carries TRBV19 and TRBJ1-4, with a possible D match to TRBD1 (6 bases). Between the trimmed V and J ends, which lost 10 bases and 3 bases, there was a span of 21 bases. The CDR3 has 16 residues. Per germline, CDR1 LNHDA and CDR2 SQIVND (reference sequence). Here the CDR3 DNA reads TGTGCCACTCGGCCCACAGGGTATCGTGCTAATGAAAAACTGTTTTTT. Protein sequence: CATRPTGYRANEKLFF.

V and J are TRBV5-1 and TRBJ1-3, with no clear D. Germline CDR1 and CDR2: SGHRS and YFSETQ. The CDR3 runs 13 residues. Trimming shortened V by 3 bases and J by 8 bases, and 12 bases separated the two germline ends. As DNA, the CDR3 is TGCGCCAGCAGCTCGGCGGGCGGAGACACCATATATTTT. Protein product: CASSSAGGDTIYF.

This sequence joins TRBV27 and TRBJ2-7; 11 nucleotides line up with TRBD2. The V segment lost 3 bases and the J segment 3 bases; nucleotides outside the gene matches: 1. The CDR3 consists of 14 residues. Germline CDR1 MNHEY, CDR2 SMNVEV (reference sequence). The CDR3: CASSFGTSGYEQYF. The CDR3 nucleotides read TGTGCCAGCAGTTTTGGGACTAGCGGCTACGAGCAGTACTTC.

The chain carries TRBV11-2 and TRBJ2-7; 9 bases map to TRBD1. Trimming at V came to 5 bases and at J to 4 bases, leaving 6 bases not matched to a gene. From germline, CDR1 is SGHAT and CDR2 FQNNGV. This CDR3 is 14 amino acids long. CDR3 region: CASSNRQGGYEQYF. The CDR3 coding sequence is TGTGCCAGCAGCAATCGACAGGGGGGGTACGAGCAGTACTTC.

The chain employs TRBV19 and TRBJ1-5; no firm D call. The length of the CDR3 is 15 residues. The germline CDR1 and CDR2 sequences are LNHDA and SQIVND (reference sequence). V was clipped by 2 bases and J by 6 bases, with 14 bases between them. The CDR3 nucleotides are TGTGCCAGTAGTATATCTGGGAGAGGGATTCAGCCCCAGCATTTT. Translation: CASSISGRGIQPQHF.

The rearrangement joins TRBV27 to TRBJ2-5; D not certain. This CDR3 contains 11 residues. Germline CDR1 MNHEY, CDR2 SMNVEV (reference sequence). V shed 5 bases and J shed 0 bases, with 1 base lying between them. CDR3 DNA sequence: TGTGCCAGCAGTCACCAAGAGACCCAGTACTTC. This encodes CASSHQETQYF.